This T cell receptor beta chain was profiled in a study of blood T cell repertoires in COVID-19. Study-level information: Whether acute or convalescent, the COVID-19 samples came from the United States, Italy and Spain.

Data came from immunoSEQ multiplex PCR; TCRdb stores just in-frame clones and leaves some out. The sample has about 200,000 clones, approximately 86% seen once. Germline loops: CDR1 MNHEY, CDR2 SMNVEV (reference sequence). The V and J ends lost 6 bases and 5 bases, in that order; junction bases with no gene match: 9. CDR3 size: 15 residues. This chain uses TRBV27 with TRBJ2-3, with 9 nucleotides matching TRBD1. The sequence was collected from an older woman with acute COVID-19. Material for sequencing was PBMCs or T cells enriched from blood (not recorded which). The CDR3, as DNA: TGTGCCAGCAGGATGACAGGGGGGTTACAAGATACGCAGTATTTT. Translated, it gives CASRMTGGLQDTQYF.